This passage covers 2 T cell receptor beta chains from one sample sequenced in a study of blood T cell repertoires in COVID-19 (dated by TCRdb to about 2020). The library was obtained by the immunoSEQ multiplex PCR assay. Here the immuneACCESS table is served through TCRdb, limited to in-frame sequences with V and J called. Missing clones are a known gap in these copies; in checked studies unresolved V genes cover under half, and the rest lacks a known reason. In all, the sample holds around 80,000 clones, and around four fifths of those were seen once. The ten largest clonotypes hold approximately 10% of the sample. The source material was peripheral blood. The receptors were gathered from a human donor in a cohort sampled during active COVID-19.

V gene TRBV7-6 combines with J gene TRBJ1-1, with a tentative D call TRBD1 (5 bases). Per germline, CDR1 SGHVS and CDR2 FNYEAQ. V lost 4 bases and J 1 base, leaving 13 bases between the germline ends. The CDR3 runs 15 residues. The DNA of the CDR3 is TGTGCCAGCAGCTCAATCCGACAGACGAACACTGAAGCTTTCTTT. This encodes CASSSIRQTNTEAFF.

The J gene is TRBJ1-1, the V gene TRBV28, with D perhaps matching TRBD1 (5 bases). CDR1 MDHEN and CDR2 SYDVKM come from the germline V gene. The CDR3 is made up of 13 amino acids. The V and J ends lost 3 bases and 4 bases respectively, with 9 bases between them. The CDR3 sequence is CASSFVGATEAFF. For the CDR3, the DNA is TGTGCCAGCAGTTTTGTAGGGGCCACTGAAGCTTTCTTT.